The following is a T cell receptor beta chain sequence with its context. Its specificity is not known. The data were taken from a study of CD8+CD57+ T cells in acquired aplastic anemia. Study conclusions and caveats: Almost 30 CD8+ CDR3 sequences occurred in both the patients and the controls. Controls did not differ significantly from patients in CD8+ Simpson's diversity.

All patients picked for sequencing had shown, by flow cytometry, an expansion of CD8+CD57+ cells. Investigators profiled TCR beta VDJ and CDR3 from genomic DNA template. TCRdb re-called the reads through MiXCR, storing one row per CDR3 protein. The table lists fewer than 200,000 distinct CDR3 sequences, 47% of them singletons. The germline CDR1 and CDR2 sequences are DFQATT and SNEGSKA (reference sequence). The CDR3 is 15 amino acids. With 3 bases removed from V and 3 bases from J, the gap between germline ends came to 18 bases. The TCR originated in a human donor with aplastic anemia. The material sequenced was sorted CD4+, CD8+, or CD8+CD57+ T cells (not recorded which) from PBMCs. V usage is TRBV20-1 and J usage is TRBJ2-7, with a tentative D call TRBD2 (5 bases). The CDR3 sequence is CSARRRLAEFYEQYF. The CDR3 nucleotides are TGCAGTGCTAGGCGGCGGCTAGCCGAATTCTACGAGCAGTACTTC.